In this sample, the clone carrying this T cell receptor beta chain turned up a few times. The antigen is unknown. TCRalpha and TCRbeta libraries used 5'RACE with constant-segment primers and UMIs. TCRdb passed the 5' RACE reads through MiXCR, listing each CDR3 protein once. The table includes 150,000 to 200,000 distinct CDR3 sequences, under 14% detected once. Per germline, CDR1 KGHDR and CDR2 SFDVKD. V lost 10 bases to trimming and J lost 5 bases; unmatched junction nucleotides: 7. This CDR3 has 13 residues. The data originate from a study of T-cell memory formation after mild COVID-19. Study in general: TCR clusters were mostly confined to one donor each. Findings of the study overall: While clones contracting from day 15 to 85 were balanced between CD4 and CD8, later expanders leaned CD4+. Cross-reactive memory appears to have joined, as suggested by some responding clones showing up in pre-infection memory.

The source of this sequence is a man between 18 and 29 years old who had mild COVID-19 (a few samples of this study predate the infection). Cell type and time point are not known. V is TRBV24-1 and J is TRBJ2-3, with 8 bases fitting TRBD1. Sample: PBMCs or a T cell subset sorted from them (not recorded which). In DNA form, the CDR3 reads TGTGCCACTGGGACAGGTTTTGAAGATACGCAGTATTTT. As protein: CATGTGFEDTQYF.